The next 19 T cell receptor beta chains were all read from a single sample in a study of blood T cell repertoires in COVID-19. Measured with immunoSEQ multiplex PCR; TCRdb has only the in-frame clones, and not every one. This table holds 140,000 to 150,000 clones, more than 70% found once. Sample: peripheral blood. These receptors were taken from a human donor in a cohort sampled during active COVID-19.

CDR3 sequence (DNA): TGTGCCAGCAGCTTAGGTGCGGTTGTTAATGAAAAACTGTTTTTT. Encoded protein: CASSLGAVVNEKLFF. The genes are TRBV7-9 and TRBJ1-4; D not resolved. Per the germline V gene, CDR1 is SEHNR and CDR2 is FQNEAQ (reference sequence). Trimming pared 1 base from V and 4 bases from J, leaving 10 bases between. The CDR3 runs to 15 residues. The full variable domain, in which reference TRBV7-9 and TRBJ1-4 provide the parts outside the CDR3, is DTGVSQNPRHKITKRGQNVTFRCDPISEHNRLYWYRQTLGQGPEFLTYFQNEAQLEKSRLLSDRFSAERPKGSFSTLEIQRTEQGDSAMYLCASSLGAVVNEKLFFGSGTQLSVL.

V usage is TRBV6-5 and J usage is TRBJ1-5; D is unresolved. Per germline, CDR1 MNHEY and CDR2 SVGAGI. V shed 6 bases and J shed 5 bases, with 14 bases lying between them. The CDR3 loop spans 14 amino acids. The CDR3 coding sequence is TGTGCCAGCAGACGACACCCTGATGATCAGCCCCAGCATTTT. Protein product: CASRRHPDDQPQHF.

In this sample, this clone turned up once. J is TRBJ1-1 and V is TRBV18; D is uncertain. The CDR3 consists of 15 residues. The V and J ends lost 1 base and 1 base respectively, with 10 bases between them. Germline CDR1 reads KGHSH; CDR2 reads LQKENI. CDR3 sequence reads: CASSPLRERNTEAFF. Here the CDR3 DNA reads TGTGCCAGCTCACCACTGAGGGAACGGAACACTGAAGCTTTCTTT. Complete variable domain (other parts from reference TRBV18 and TRBJ1-1): NAGVMQNPRHLVRRRGQEARLRCSPMKGHSHVYWYRQLPEEGLKFMVYLQKENIIDESGMPKERFSAEFPKEGPSILRIQQVVRGDSAAYFCASSPLRERNTEAFFGQGTRLTVV.

This clone was detected only a few times. The chain recombines TRBV24-1 with TRBJ2-2; perhaps TRBD2 as D (7 bases). Germline loops: CDR1 KGHDR, CDR2 SFDVKD. The CDR3 has 16 residues. V dropped 3 bases and J dropped 3 bases, with 13 bases sitting between them. The CDR3 nucleotides are TGTGCCACCAGTGATGGTTTAGGGGGGGACACCGGGGAGCTGTTTTTT. Protein: CATSDGLGGDTGELFF.

CDR3 sequence: CASSLNQPQHF. The CDR3 DNA reads TGTGCCAGCAGTCTAAATCAGCCCCAGCATTTT. This chain uses TRBV28 with TRBJ1-5; no firm D call. Germline V gene sequence: CDR1 MDHEN, CDR2 SYDVKM. The CDR3 sequence is 11 residues long. The ends were cut back, 5 bases at V and 4 bases at J, with 3 bases in the middle.

This chain joins TRBV20-1 and TRBJ1-1; 8 nucleotides match TRBD1. This CDR3 has 11 amino acids. Germline lookup yields CDR1 DFQATT and CDR2 SNEGSKA (reference sequence). V lost 4 bases, J lost 11 bases, and 6 bases stayed unmatched. This CDR3 is CSAKVRGRAFF. CDR3 DNA sequence: TGCAGTGCTAAAGTCAGGGGGCGGGCTTTCTTT.

CDR3 in DNA: TGCGCCAGCAGGGGACAGGATCACGCCGGGGAGCTGTTTTTT. This codes for CASRGQDHAGELFF. The rearrangement joins TRBV10-2 to TRBJ2-2, with 8 positions matching TRBD1. Germline values: CDR1 WSHSY, CDR2 SAAADI. There are 14 residues in the CDR3. With V trimmed by 6 bases and J by 6 bases, 6 bases remained unmatched.

V and J are TRBV24-1 and TRBJ2-2, with D tentatively TRBD1 (6 bases). Germline assignment: CDR1 KGHDR and CDR2 SFDVKD. V lost 4 bases and J 7 bases, leaving 15 bases between the germline ends. The CDR3 totals 15 residues. The CDR3 DNA follows: TGTGCCACCAGTGACCCACAGGGTAATGGCGGGGAGCTGTTTTTT. It yields the protein CATSDPQGNGGELFF.

This clone was seen many times. The chain carries TRBV12-5 and TRBJ1-1, with unresolved D. The CDR3 length is 13 residues. Germline V gene data show CDR1 as LGHNT and CDR2 as FRNRAP. Trimming cost V 0 bases and J 1 base, with 3 bases left between them. The CDR3 DNA sequence: TGTGCTAGTGGTTTGGTACAGAACACTGAAGCTTTCTTT. This translates into CASGLVQNTEAFF.

The rearrangement joins TRBV18 to TRBJ2-1; TRBD2 agrees at 13 bases. From germline, CDR1 is KGHSH and CDR2 LQKENI. V was clipped by 5 bases and J by 6 bases; unmatched bases: 4. The CDR3 consists of 15 residues. The CDR3 bases are TGTGCCAGCTCAGAGGGACTAGCGGGGTCCAATGAGCAGTTCTTC. It encodes CASSEGLAGSNEQFF.

The J gene is TRBJ2-5, the V gene TRBV9, with TRBD2 matching over 9 bases. Germline loops: CDR1 SGDLS, CDR2 YYNGEE. The CDR3 extends over 14 amino acids. Trimming at V came to 3 bases and at J to 5 bases, leaving 5 bases not matched to a gene. This CDR3 reads CASSGGGAWETQYF. The CDR3 DNA is TGTGCCAGCAGCGGCGGGGGGGCCTGGGAGACCCAGTACTTC.

The J gene is TRBJ1-1, the V gene TRBV4-1, with D possibly matching TRBD1 (5 bases). The CDR3 totals 14 residues. Per the germline V gene, CDR1 is MGHRA and CDR2 is YSYEKL. V was cut by 1 base and J by 2 bases, with 8 bases left in between. The CDR3 sequence is CASSQVGHNTEAFF. CDR3 nucleotide sequence: TGCGCCAGCAGCCAAGTCGGACACAACACTGAAGCTTTCTTT.

J is TRBJ2-3 and V is TRBV12-3 or TRBV12-4; the match to TRBD1 covers 7 bases. The CDR3 covers 12 residues. J was trimmed by 5 bases and V by 6 bases; bases with no gene match: 2. The CDR3 nucleotides are TGTGCCAGCAGCTCAGGGGGAGATACGCAGTATTTT. Its translation is CASSSGGDTQYF.

The rearrangement joins TRBV5-4 to TRBJ2-3, with 7 bases aligning to TRBD1. CDR3 length equals 17 residues. V lost 0 bases, J lost 3 bases, and 10 bases stayed unmatched. Germline V gene lookup returns CDR1 SGHNT and CDR2 YYREEE (reference sequence). CDR3 residues: CASSLDGGGRGTDTQYF. Here the CDR3 DNA reads TGTGCCAGCAGCTTGGATGGTGGGGGCAGGGGGACAGATACGCAGTATTTT.

This clone was seen a few times. V gene TRBV6-2 or TRBV6-3 combines with J gene TRBJ1-1, with D possibly matching TRBD1 (5 bases). This CDR3 comprises 12 residues. V lost 2 bases and J 10 bases, leaving 11 bases between the germline ends. In germline, CDR1 is MNHEY, CDR2 SVGEGT. Here the CDR3 reads CASSYELGGAFF. The DNA of the CDR3 is TGTGCCAGCAGTTACGAGTTGGGGGGAGCTTTCTTT.

The chain links TRBV4-1 to TRBJ1-4; no reliable D call. Germline lookup yields CDR1 MGHRA and CDR2 YSYEKL. V lost 3 bases, J lost 3 bases, and 5 bases lay in between. The CDR3 runs 13 residues. The CDR3 DNA reads TGCGCCAGCAGCCACTTCTCTAATGAAAAACTGTTTTTT. This encodes CASSHFSNEKLFF.

The V call is TRBV2, the J call TRBJ2-3, with 7 positions matching TRBD2. This CDR3 has 14 amino acids. In germline, CDR1 is SNHLY, CDR2 FYNNEI. V shed 5 bases and J 5 bases; nucleotides not matched to a gene: 7. The CDR3 loop reads CASSSLAVVDTQYF. In DNA form, the CDR3 reads TGTGCCAGCAGTTCGCTAGCGGTGGTAGATACGCAGTATTTT.

The genes are TRBV19 and TRBJ1-1, with D perhaps TRBD1 (5 bases). V gave up 4 bases and J gave up 6 bases, with 24 bases separating them. CDR3 length: 17 amino acids. The germline V gene has CDR1 LNHDA and CDR2 SQIVND (reference sequence). The CDR3 nucleotides read TGTGCCAGTAGTACCGACTCGTTCTCGGGGGTCGTTGCTGAAGCTTTCTTT. Protein product: CASSTDSFSGVVAEAFF.

A few counts support this clone. This chain joins TRBV10-1 and TRBJ1-6, with D maybe TRBD1 (5 bases). From germline, CDR1 is WNHNN and CDR2 SYGVQD (reference sequence). CDR3 length equals 15 residues. V lost 0 bases to trimming and J lost 10 bases, with 13 bases between them. The CDR3 DNA reads as TGCGCCAGCAGTGAGTCTGTAGGGGTGAGATCACCCCTCCACTTT. It specifies CASSESVGVRSPLHF.